Listed here is a single TCR beta chain. No antigen is known for it. Base qualities are not recorded, but no much larger clone differs from it by a single base. Library creation used the immunoSEQ multiplex PCR assay. Concerning the study's data processing: A statistical classification framework was developed to diagnose cytomegalovirus status using the catalog of TCR beta chain sequences. The immuneACCESS repertoire file appears here via TCRdb, limited to in-frame rearrangements. These files lack a portion of the clones; in checked studies, under half of the deficit traces to unresolved V genes, and the cause of the others is not known. D and trimming come from the DNA, and the V and J calls and clone size come from that table. The sample includes roughly 140,000 clones, with roughly nine tenths observed a single time. More than 2.5% of the sample is in the top ten clones. The donors were included in the validation cohort of some 120 subjects, a group kept apart from the roughly 700-subject first cohort.

The data stem from a study of cytomegalovirus exposure and HLA in healthy donors (dated by TCRdb to 2016 to 2017). At the level of the whole study: The 500 to 800 repertoires of the first cohort and the 120 validation repertoires were produced on the same platform, according to a later analysis. The study aimed to test whether signatures of past pathogen exposure could be identified by cataloging public T cell receptors. Besides the first cohort of 550 to 750 subjects, a separate validation cohort made up of about 120 different subjects was used. High-throughput TCR immunosequencing, statistical association of individual TCRs with disease status, and machine learning were combined to predict cytomegalovirus infection status.

Broader findings and caveats from the paper: In vitro tests confirmed that a few of the cytomegalovirus-associated TCR beta chains recognize cytomegalovirus antigens. Subsequent analysis determined that TCRs grouped into clusters in the first cohort also showed a tendency toward co-occurrence across the roughly 130 validation repertoires, and 90% to 95% of cluster scores exceeded 0. Most TCR sequences were observed very rarely across donors, whereas some public TCRs were present in many individuals. The study listed 164 TCR beta chains as associated with cytomegalovirus. The classifier was reported to diagnose cytomegalovirus status with high specificity and sensitivity in both the original cohort and the validation cohort. The authors suggested that the approach could potentially be generalized to other disease states and immunological phenotypes. A later analysis had no HLA typing for the validation cohort, so co-occurrence there was scored across all 120 repertoires.

Per the germline V gene, SGHRS is the CDR1 and YFSETQ is the CDR2. V loses 2 bases at its end and J loses 3 bases; junction bases beyond the gene matches: 3. Inclusive of the bounding cysteine and phenylalanine, the CDR3 is 15 residues long. Only the CDR3 part of the read is kept: 45 bases, read in frame from the first base. This sequence originates from a woman aged 18-30 years in good health and CMV-seropositive. Recombination connected TRBV5-1 to TRBJ2-1, with TRBD2 identical over 9 junction bases. Sequencing was carried out using PBMCs. The CDR3 is CASSFGGRDYNEQFF. The sequence in DNA is TGCGCCAGCAGCTTCGGCGGGAGGGACTACAATGAGCAGTTCTTC.